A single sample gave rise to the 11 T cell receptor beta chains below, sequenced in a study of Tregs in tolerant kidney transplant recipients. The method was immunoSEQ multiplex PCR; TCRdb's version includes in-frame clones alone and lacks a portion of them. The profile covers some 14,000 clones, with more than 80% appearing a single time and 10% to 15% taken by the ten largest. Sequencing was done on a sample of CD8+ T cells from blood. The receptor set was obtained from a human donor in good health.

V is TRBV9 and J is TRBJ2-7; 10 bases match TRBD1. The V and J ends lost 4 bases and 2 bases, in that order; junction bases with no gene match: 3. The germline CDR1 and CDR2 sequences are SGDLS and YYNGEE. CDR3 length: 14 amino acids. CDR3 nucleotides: TGTGCCAGCAGCCCAGGACAGGGGGCCTACGAGCAGTACTTC. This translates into CASSPGQGAYEQYF.

CDR3 DNA: TGTGCCAGCAGAACTCGGGACAGGTTGGTCGGGGAGCTGTTTTTT. It is translated as CASRTRDRLVGELFF. The V and J genes are TRBV27 and TRBJ2-2; 8 bases map to TRBD1. There are 15 residues in the CDR3. Germline values: CDR1 MNHEY, CDR2 SMNVEV (reference sequence). Trimming took 6 bases from V and 7 from J; bases not matched to a gene: 10.

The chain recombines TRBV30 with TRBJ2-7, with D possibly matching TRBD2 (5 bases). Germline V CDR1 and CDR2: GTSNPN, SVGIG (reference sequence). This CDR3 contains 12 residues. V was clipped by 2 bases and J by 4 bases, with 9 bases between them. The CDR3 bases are TGTGCCTGGAGTCACGGGGAGTACGAGCAGTACTTC. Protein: CAWSHGEYEQYF. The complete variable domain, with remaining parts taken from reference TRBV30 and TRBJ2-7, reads SQTIHQWPATLVQPVGSPLSLECTVEGTSNPNLYWYRQAAGRGLQLLFYSVGIGQISSEVPQNLSASRPQDRQFILSSKKLLLSDSGFYLCAWSHGEYEQYFGPGTRLTVT.

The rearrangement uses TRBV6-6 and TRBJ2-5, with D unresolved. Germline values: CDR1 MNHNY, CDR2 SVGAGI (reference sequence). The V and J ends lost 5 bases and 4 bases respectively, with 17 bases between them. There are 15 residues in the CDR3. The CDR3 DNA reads TGTGCCAGCAGTCCCTTGGAAATGATTCGAGAGACCCAGTACTTC. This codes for CASSPLEMIRETQYF.

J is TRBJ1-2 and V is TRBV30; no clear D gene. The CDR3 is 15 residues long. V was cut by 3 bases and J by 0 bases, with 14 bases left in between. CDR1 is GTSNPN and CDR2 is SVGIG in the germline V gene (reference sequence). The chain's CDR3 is CAWSPLGQANYGYTF. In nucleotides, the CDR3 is TGTGCCTGGAGCCCACTAGGGCAAGCTAACTATGGCTACACCTTC.

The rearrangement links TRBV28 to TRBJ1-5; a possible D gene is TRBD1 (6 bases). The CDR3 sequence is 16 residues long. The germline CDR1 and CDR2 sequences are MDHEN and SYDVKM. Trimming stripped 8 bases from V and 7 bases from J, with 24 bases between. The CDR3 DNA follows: TGTGCCAGCCGCACTTCCCGGGGGGGGGCGCGACAGCCCCAGCATTTT. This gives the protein CASRTSRGGARQPQHF. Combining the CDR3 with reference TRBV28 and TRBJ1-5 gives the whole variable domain DVKVTQSSRYLVKRTGEKVFLECVQDMDHENMFWYRQDPGLGLRLIYFSYDVKMKEKGDIPEGYSVSREKKERFSLILESASTNQTSMYLCASRTSRGGARQPQHFGDGTRLSIL.

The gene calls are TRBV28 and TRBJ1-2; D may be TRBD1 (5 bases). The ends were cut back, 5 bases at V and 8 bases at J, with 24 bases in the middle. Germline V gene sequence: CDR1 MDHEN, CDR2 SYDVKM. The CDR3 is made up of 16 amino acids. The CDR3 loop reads CASSPYRGGVTNGYTF. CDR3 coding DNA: TGTGCCAGCAGTCCCTATAGGGGCGGCGTTACTAACGGCTACACCTTC.

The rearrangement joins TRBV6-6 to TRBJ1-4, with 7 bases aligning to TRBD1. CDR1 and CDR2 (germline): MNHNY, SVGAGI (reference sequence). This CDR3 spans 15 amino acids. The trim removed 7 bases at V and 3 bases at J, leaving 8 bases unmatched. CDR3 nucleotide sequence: TGTGCCAGCACCCTATACAGGGGCCCTAATGAAAAACTGTTTTTT. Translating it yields CASTLYRGPNEKLFF.

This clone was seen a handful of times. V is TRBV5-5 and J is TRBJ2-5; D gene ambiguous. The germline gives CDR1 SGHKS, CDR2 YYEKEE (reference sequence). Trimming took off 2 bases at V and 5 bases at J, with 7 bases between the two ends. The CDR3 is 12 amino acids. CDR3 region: CASSFDWETQYF. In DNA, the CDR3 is TGTGCCAGCAGCTTTGATTGGGAGACCCAGTACTTC.

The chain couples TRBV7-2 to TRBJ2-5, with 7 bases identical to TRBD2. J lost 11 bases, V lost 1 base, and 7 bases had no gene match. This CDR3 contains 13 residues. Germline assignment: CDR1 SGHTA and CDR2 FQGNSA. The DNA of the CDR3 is TGTGCCAGCAGCTTAGATTGGGGGGGACCTCAGTACTTC. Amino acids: CASSLDWGGPQYF.

Here the CDR3 DNA reads TGTGCCAGCAGTGCTGGCGGGAGGGGAGGGTCGGAGCAGTTCTTC. Residues: CASSAGGRGGSEQFF. The chain recombines TRBV6-1 with TRBJ2-1; TRBD2 matches at 9 bases. V lost 4 bases and J lost 10; bases outside the gene matches: 11. Germline V gene data show CDR1 as MNHNS and CDR2 as SASEGT. This CDR3 is built from 15 residues.